This TCR beta chain was recorded in a study of tumor-infiltrating lymphocytes in primary liver carcinoma (dated by TCRdb to the late 2010s). Some background on the complete study: Of the five patients, three men and two women aged 30 to 69 years, four had hepatocellular carcinoma and one had combined HCC and intrahepatic cholangiocarcinoma. A total of 35 or so specimens from 5 patients went through TCRbeta repertoire sequencing, namely 25 tumor regions, 5 adjacent noncancerous liver tissues and 5 peripheral blood samples. Each sample produced roughly 3.65 to 8 million productive TCRbeta reads, and read depth showed no significant difference between tissue types. Tumors of the five patients were stage T1-T3 N0M0 with maximum diameters of roughly 4 to 11 cm. Across five regions of each liver tumor, along with adjacent normal tissue and blood, the study brought together TCRbeta repertoire sequencing, expression microarrays and whole-exome sequencing. High reproducibility was observed for the technical replicate repertoires, with mean shared-clone rates approximately 0.9 and correlation coefficients above 0.95. Study-wide findings and limitations: Because the samples were bulk and unsorted, CD4+ and CD8+ T cell repertoires could not be compared. The study included only a few patients, and the authors note findings should be validated in a larger study. Because sequencing covered only the TCR beta chain and unpaired alpha chains were not captured, true repertoire diversity is likely underestimated. The top 250 clones accounted for a significantly greater share of the repertoire in tumors than in blood (p = 0.039). Repertoire overlap was found to be higher between tumor regions (mean around 35%) than between tumor-adjacent (around 17%) or tumor-blood (about 15%) pairs, consistent with antigen-driven expansion.

TCRbeta-specific cDNA was reverse-transcribed from approximately 460 ng total RNA using a constant-region primer and ProtoScript II reverse transcriptase. The TCRbeta libraries were prepared through three rounds of nested multiplex PCR following a slightly modified ARM-PCR procedure. The first two PCR rounds used multiplex TRBV1-TRBV30 forward primers with a Cbeta reverse primer, each for around 10 cycles. Sample barcodes and Illumina adapters were attached in a final 25-cycle PCR using Deep VentR polymerase. Before sequencing, amplicons of 200-500 bp were purified from gel using a QIAquick gel extraction kit. An Illumina HiSeq 2500 was used to sequence the TCRbeta amplicons with 250-bp paired-end reads. Concerning the study's data processing: Reads were quality-trimmed with Trimmomatic v0.33, and paired reads were merged with FLASH v1.2.11 to recover full CDR3 sequences. MiGEC v1.2.1b assigned V, D and J germline segments to the rearranged TCRbeta sequences. Clonotype statistics and Shannon-Wiener diversity indices were calculated with VDJtools v1.0.0. Except for diversity analysis, only the 250 most abundant clonotypes of each sample were used in subsequent analyses to reduce sampling bias. In-frame beta chains were kept once TCRdb had trimmed the public reads at Q25 with fastp and called clones with MiXCR. Identical CDR3 protein sequences are pooled into one entry, listed with their most common genes and DNA. TCRdb, not the original authors, processed these V and J calls. The sample table shows under 150,000 distinct CDR3 sequences, and nearly 70% are seen once. 8.1% of the sample comes from the top ten.

The CDR3, cysteine through phenylalanine, is 16 amino acids long. Only CDR3 DNA remains: 48 bases, in frame from the first base. CDR1 is given as SEHNR and CDR2 as FQNEAQ, both from the germline V gene (reference sequence). Turning to this clonotype: Its target antigen remains unknown. A read error may be the cause here, since a much bigger clone is one base away.

Without any cell sorting, total RNA and DNA were co-extracted from around 18-30 mg of bulk tissue using the AllPrep DNA/RNA mini kit. Surgical resection was performed in China between 2015 and 2016 on four or five patients with histopathologically diagnosed primary liver carcinoma. Patients had chronic HBV infection and were treatment-naive at sampling. Pieces of fresh tumor and adjacent tissue were cut in half, with one half kept in RNAlater at -80 degrees C and the other half sent for histology. The rearrangement joined TRBV7-9 to TRBJ2-5; TRBD1 is a weak D gene call, 6 bases matching. The sample consisted of tumor-adjacent normal liver tissue. This receptor was identified in a woman aged 55-75 years with primary liver carcinoma and hepatitis B virus infection. The CDR3 reads as follows: CANSLGAGSSQETQYF. The sequenced DNA: TGTGCCAACAGCTTGGGGGCGGGCAGCTCCCAAGAGACCCAGTACTTC.